This T cell receptor beta chain was captured in a study of CD8+ T cells in alopecia areata. About the study: The drug, oral tofacitinib, was given to treated patients at 5 to 10 mg twice daily. For 6 to 18 months, tofacitinib was taken, and 6 months off drug followed.

Researchers took lesional scalp punch biopsies and peripheral blood from people who were alopecia areata patients. CD4+ and CD8+ T cells were sorted from PBMCs stained for CD3, CD4 and CD8. Extracted RNA was reverse transcribed into cDNA, the sequencing template. The assay was immunoSEQ multiplex PCR, and TCRdb's table has in-frame clones only and misses some. Of more than 75,000 clones in the sample, 41% were seen once. The sample holds a few counts of this clone. Germline lookup yields CDR1 LNHNV and CDR2 YYDKDF (reference sequence). This CDR3 has 16 amino acids. J gave up 4 bases and V 0 bases, and 7 bases lay outside the gene matches.

The sequence derives from a human donor with alopecia areata. The genes are TRBV15 and TRBJ2-5, with TRBD2 identical over 8 bases. Sequenced material: CD4+ T cells sorted from blood. CDR3 DNA: TGTGCCACCAGCAGAGATAAGCGGGAGTGGGGAGAGACCCAGTACTTC. Its protein is CATSRDKREWGETQYF.